This T cell receptor beta chain was documented in a study of persistence of HIV-infected CD4 T cells. Study summary: Median time on suppressive ART was more than seven years.

As for this clone: The antigen remains unidentified.

General study points: Antigen-responding cells were enriched for degenerate expanded CDR3beta sequences.

The libraries were made with immunoSEQ version 4 in survey mode. The protocol was immunoSEQ multiplex PCR, while the TCRdb copy is restricted to in-frame clones and leaves out a portion. The sample contains some 21,000 clones, about four fifths of which appear only once. The CDR3 spans 14 residues. Germline V gene lookup returns CDR1 MNHNS and CDR2 SASEGT. Trimming removed 5 bases from V and 6 bases from J; junction bases left unmatched: 3. Cells were stimulated with CMV-infected fibroblast lysates at roughly 9.1 ug/mL. Sorting of responding CD4+ T cells relied on upregulated CD40 ligand together with CD69.

The specimen comprised CD4+ T cells sorted from PBMCs after roughly 19-hour stimulation, sampled from a patient who received antiretroviral therapy. This chain connects TRBV6-1 to TRBJ2-2, with 10 bases matching TRBD2. The TCR sequence derives from an adult man with HIV who was CMV-seropositive. CDR3 loop: CASSRTSGPGELFF. The CDR3 nucleotides are TGTGCCAGCAGTCGGACTAGCGGCCCCGGGGAGCTGTTTTTT.